Included here is one T cell receptor (beta chain) sequence, with context. Its antigen remains unknown. Cord blood came from elective full-term cesareans at 37-41 weeks without labor or membrane rupture. The sample holds sorted live naive CD8+ CD45RA+CCR7+ T cells. J was trimmed by 4 bases and V by 0 bases; bases with no gene match: 6. CDR3 length: 15 residues. The germline gives CDR1 SGDLS, CDR2 YYNGEE. Method: immunoSEQ multiplex PCR; TCRdb's copy keeps in-frame clones and lacks some. The data contain roughly 7,900 clones, almost 98% of them singletons. These data come from a study of naive CD8 T cells in extremely preterm neonates. Findings and limits, study-wide: Relative to older groups, preterm infants had shorter, less trimmed CDR3s with fewer N additions. Shared CDR3 nucleotide sequences: preterm around 3%, term 0.4% to 0.45%, children 0.03% to 0.035%, adults roughly 0.01%.

The gene calls are TRBV9 and TRBJ1-1; 7 bases match TRBD1. The sample comprised naive CD8+ T cells from cord blood. This receptor was taken from a newborn in good health. The CDR3 region has the DNA TGTGCCAGCAGCGTAGGGTCAGGGGGTAGCACTGAAGCTTTCTTT. It yields the protein CASSVGSGGSTEAFF.